Sequencing of this TCR beta chain was carried out in a study of CD8+ T cells in alopecia areata. Across the whole study: Female C3H/HeJ mice aged about 7-11 weeks were given skin from C3H/HeJ graft donors, roughly 6-12 months old, that had spontaneous alopecia. General study findings and limits: Elevated clonality characterized lesional scalp relative to normal scalp, particularly in alopecia totalis/universalis.

CDR3 length: 13 residues. Germline CDR1 reads SGHSN; CDR2 reads HYEKVE. With regard to this clone: Its antigen is unidentified. Gene names are the mouse ones. Read data end 4 residues before the CDR3 end; the end is taken from the germline J gene.

Combined cutaneous lymph node cells underwent sorting by CD4, CD8alpha, NKG2D, NKG2ACE and additional markers. As the sequencing template, cDNA was produced by extracting RNA and reverse transcribing it. Measured with immunoSEQ multiplex PCR; TCRdb has only the in-frame clones, and not every one. This sample carries approximately 280,000 clones, none of them present only once. The TCR comes from a C3H/HeJ mouse with alopecia areata. The mouse strain carries the MHC haplotype H2-k. The V gene is TRBV12-1, the J gene TRBJ1-2, with 8 bases fitting TRBD1. Sequenced sample: CD4+ T cells sorted from a lymph node. The CDR3 DNA, read in part, is TGTGCCAGCTCCCAGGGGGCAGGGTCC. This codes for CASSQGAGS. Given in full, the CDR3 is CASSQGAGSDYTF.